The clone carrying this T cell receptor beta chain was detected many times. The sample comes from a study of patients and donors after allogeneic stem cell transplantation. CDR1 and CDR2 (germline): MDHEN, SYDVKM. V shed 6 bases and J shed 5 bases, with 16 bases lying between them. The CDR3 spans 14 residues. Each CDR3 protein is one row after TCRdb ran MiXCR on the RT-PCR reads. The profile shows 30,000 or so distinct CDR3 sequences, under 7.5% of them singletons. The V gene is TRBV28, the J gene TRBJ1-1; TRBD1 is a possible D gene (5 bases). The sample taken for sequencing was blood, either unsorted or a sorted T cell fraction (not recorded which). This receptor was taken from a human donor who was either an allogeneic HSCT recipient or a stem cell or donor lymphocyte infusion donor (not recorded which). It is not recorded whose cells these are; they may come from a transplant donor. For the CDR3, the DNA is TGTGCCAGCAGACATAGGGACGGGGGGACTGAAGCTTTCTTT. Encoded protein: CASRHRDGGTEAFF.